This T cell receptor (beta chain) was profiled in a study of blood T cell repertoires in COVID-19. The protocol was immunoSEQ multiplex PCR, while the TCRdb copy is restricted to in-frame clones and leaves out a portion. Here the sample spans under 200,000 clones, roughly 79% being singletons. Germline V lookup: CDR1 SGHNT, CDR2 YENEEA. The CDR3 covers 13 residues. Trimming removed 5 bases from V and 6 bases from J; junction bases left unmatched: 5. Sample: peripheral blood. The receptor was isolated from a man in his sixties with active or convalescent COVID-19. The rearrangement links TRBV11-3 to TRBJ1-1, with 8 bases identical to TRBD1. This CDR3 is CASSPGQGSEAFF. The CDR3 DNA is TGTGCCAGCAGCCCAGGACAGGGATCTGAAGCTTTCTTT. Combining the CDR3 with reference TRBV11-3 and TRBJ1-1 gives the whole variable domain EAGVVQSPRYKIIEKKQPVAFWCNPISGHNTLYWYLQNLGQGPELLIRYENEEAVDDSQLPKDRFSAERLKGVDSTLKIQPAELGDSAVYLCASSPGQGSEAFFGQGTRLTVV.